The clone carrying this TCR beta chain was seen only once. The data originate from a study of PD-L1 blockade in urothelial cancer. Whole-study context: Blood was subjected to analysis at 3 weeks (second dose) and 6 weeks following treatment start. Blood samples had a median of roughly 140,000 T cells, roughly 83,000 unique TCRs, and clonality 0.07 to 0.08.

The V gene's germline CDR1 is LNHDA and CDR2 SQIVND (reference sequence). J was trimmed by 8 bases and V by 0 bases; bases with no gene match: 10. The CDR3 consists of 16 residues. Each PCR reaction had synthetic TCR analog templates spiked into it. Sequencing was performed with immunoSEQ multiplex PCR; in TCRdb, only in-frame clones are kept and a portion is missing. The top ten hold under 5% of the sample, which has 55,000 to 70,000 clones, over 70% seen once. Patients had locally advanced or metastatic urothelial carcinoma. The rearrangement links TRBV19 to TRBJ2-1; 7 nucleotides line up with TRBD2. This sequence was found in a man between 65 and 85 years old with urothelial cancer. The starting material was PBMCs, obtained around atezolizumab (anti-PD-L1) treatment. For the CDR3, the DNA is TGTGCCAGTAGTATAGACTTTGAGACTAGCCGCTATGAGCAGTTCTTC. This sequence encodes CASSIDFETSRYEQFF.